These T cell receptor beta chains were read from a single sample in a study of early T cells in non-severe SARS-CoV-2 infection. In TCRdb, the 5' RACE reads were re-called with MiXCR into one record per CDR3 protein. The sample has tens of thousands of distinct CDR3 sequences, roughly an eighth seen once. Material for sequencing was whole blood. The receptors were gathered from an adult who was a healthcare worker with PCR-confirmed SARS-CoV-2 infection or an uninfected control (not recorded which). The CDR3 runs from the conserved cysteine through the conserved F or W. The D gene is left open where the match is weak. Clone size is stated in some rows and not others, as once, few, many or a class when expanded.

len,abundance,j_gene,v_gene,d_gene,CDR3nt,CDR3aa
15,NA,TRBJ2-5,TRBV19,TRBD2,TGTGCCAGTAGTCCGAGGGGAGCGGGGGGCGAGACCCAGTACTTC,CASSPRGAGGETQYF
14,NA,TRBJ2-7,TRBV7-6,NA,TGTGCCAGCAGCGAACTGGGCGGGTCATACGAGCAGTACTTC,CASSELGGSYEQYF
16,many,TRBJ2-3,TRBV29-1,TRBD2,TGCAGCGGCTCCGGGACTAGCGGGGCGATCACAGATACGCAGTATTTT,CSGSGTSGAITDTQYF
15,NA,TRBJ2-7,TRBV11-2,NA,TGTGCCAGCAGCCCAGTGCTGGGACCGCCCTACGAGCAGTACTTC,CASSPVLGPPYEQYF
13,few,TRBJ2-1,TRBV30,NA,TGTGCCTGGACCGGGAATCCCTACAATGAGCAGTTCTTC,CAWTGNPYNEQFF
13,NA,TRBJ1-1,TRBV5-1,TRBD1,TGCGCCAGCAGCTTGGTGCAGGGGGCAGCTGCTTTCTTT,CASSLVQGAAAFF
16,NA,TRBJ2-1,TRBV7-8,NA,TGTGCCAGCAGCTTAGGGGCGAGACTAGGGAACAATGAGCAGTTCTTC,CASSLGARLGNNEQFF
16,few,TRBJ2-1,TRBV6-1,TRBD1,TGTGCCAGCAGTGGACGGACAGGGCGAGGCTACAATGAGCAGTTCTTC,CASSGRTGRGYNEQFF
14,NA,TRBJ1-1,TRBV13,TRBD1,TGTGCCAGCAGGCGAGCTGGGACAGGGGCAGAAGCTTTCTTT,CASRRAGTGAEAFF
15,NA,TRBJ2-3,TRBV7-9,NA,TGTGCCAGCAGCTTAGACGGGAACGCACAGATAACGCAGTATTTT,CASSLDGNAQITQYF
14,many,TRBJ1-5,TRBV6-5,NA,TGTGCCAGCAGTTATGCGGCAGAAAATCAGCCCCAGCATTTT,CASSYAAENQPQHF
14,many,TRBJ2-1,TRBV24-1,NA,TGTGCCACCAGTGATCCGCCGGGGAGGAATGAGCAGTTCTTC,CATSDPPGRNEQFF
12,few,TRBJ1-4,TRBV2,NA,TGTGCCAGTGGGAGGAGGGATGAAAAACTGTTTTTT,CASGRRDEKLFF
13,few,TRBJ1-2,TRBV6-5,NA,TGTGCCAGCAGTTACGGGGGGAACTATGGCTACACCTTC,CASSYGGNYGYTF
18,NA,TRBJ2-6,TRBV9,NA,TGTGCCAGCAGCGTAGCCGCTCCTGGGAGGTACGGGGCCAACGTCCTGACTTTC,CASSVAAPGRYGANVLTF
14,NA,TRBJ2-7,TRBV10-1,NA,TGCGCCACCCGACAGTCCCCGGGCTCCTACGAGCAGTACTTC,CATRQSPGSYEQYF
14,few,TRBJ2-3,TRBV12-3/TRBV12-4,NA,TGTGCCAGCAGTTTTGCCGACAGAGAAGATACGCAGTATTTT,CASSFADREDTQYF
14,NA,TRBJ2-3,TRBV4-1,NA,TGCGCCAGCAGCCCCCGGGCCAGAACAGATACGCAGTATTTT,CASSPRARTDTQYF
15,many,TRBJ1-1,TRBV5-1,NA,TGCGCCAGCAGCTTTGGAGGGGCCGTGAACACTGAAGCTTTCTTT,CASSFGGAVNTEAFF
15,many,TRBJ1-1,TRBV6-5,TRBD1,TGTGCCAGCAGTAGGACAGGCGAATTTTACTCTGAAGCTTTCTTT,CASSRTGEFYSEAFF
16,many,TRBJ2-1,TRBV12-3/TRBV12-4,TRBD2,TGTGCCAGCAGCCCGGAGACTAGCGGGGGGGCCGGTGAGCAGTTCTTC,CASSPETSGGAGEQFF
17,many,TRBJ2-5,TRBV14,NA,TGTGCCAGCAGCCAAGATGCGGGGACAGTCCGCCAAGAGACCCAGTACTTC,CASSQDAGTVRQETQYF
14,NA,TRBJ2-3,TRBV20-1,TRBD2,TGCAGTGCTGGCCCCAGCGGGGGCACAGATACGCAGTATTTT,CSAGPSGGTDTQYF
12,NA,TRBJ2-5,TRBV7-6,NA,TGTGCCAGCAGACCCCCCGGCGAGACCCAGTACTTC,CASRPPGETQYF
15,few,TRBJ2-3,TRBV11-1,NA,TGTGCCAGCAGCTATGACGGGGCCAGCACAGATACGCAGTATTTT,CASSYDGASTDTQYF
14,few,TRBJ2-3,TRBV24-1,TRBD2,TGTGCCACCAAAGCGGGAGGCCATACAGATACGCAGTATTTT,CATKAGGHTDTQYF
14,many,TRBJ1-2,TRBV6-5,NA,TGTGCCAGCAGGAGGGGGAACACTGACTATGGCTACACCTTC,CASRRGNTDYGYTF
15,many,TRBJ1-5,TRBV12-3/TRBV12-4,NA,TGTGCCAGCAGTTTGGGGGGGGGAGGCAATCAGCCCCAGCATTTT,CASSLGGGGNQPQHF
15,few,TRBJ2-3,TRBV7-9,TRBD1,TGTGCCAGCAGCCTACGTCAGGGGGCTGGAGATACGCAGTATTTT,CASSLRQGAGDTQYF
14,few,TRBJ1-3,TRBV13,NA,TGTGCCAGCAGCTGGGGAATCTCTGGAAACACCATATATTTT,CASSWGISGNTIYF
15,few,TRBJ2-7,TRBV6-5,NA,TGTGCCAGCAGTAACCGGGAACCCTTTCTAAAACCCCAGTACTTC,CASSNREPFLKPQYF
13,NA,TRBJ2-7,TRBV11-2,TRBD2,TGTGCCAGCAGCCGGACTAGCGCCTACGAGCAGTACTTC,CASSRTSAYEQYF
13,few,TRBJ1-1,TRBV7-8,NA,TGTGCCAGCAGCTTAGCGCCGTATGCTGAAGCTTTCTTT,CASSLAPYAEAFF
14,NA,TRBJ2-1,TRBV7-2,NA,TGTGCCAGCAGCCCCCCCGGGCTCTACAATGAGCAGTTCTTC,CASSPPGLYNEQFF
15,many,TRBJ1-1,TRBV7-2,NA,TGTGCCAGCAGCTTAGCTGGCAGGGCTGAAGCTGAAGCTTTCTTT,CASSLAGRAEAEAFF
14,many,TRBJ1-2,TRBV7-9,NA,TGTGCCAGCAGCTTAGACGGGGCGAACTATGGCTACACCTTC,CASSLDGANYGYTF
15,many,TRBJ1-6,TRBV20-1,TRBD1,TGCAGCGCCCAGGGGGAAAACTCCTATAATTCACCCCTCCACTTT,CSAQGENSYNSPLHF
11,NA,TRBJ2-3,TRBV29-1,NA,TGCAGCGTCAGTCCCGCAGATACGCAGTATTTT,CSVSPADTQYF
11,few,TRBJ2-1,TRBV29-1,NA,TGCAGCTTACGTAGGGATGGTGAGCAGTTCTTC,CSLRRDGEQFF
15,NA,TRBJ2-5,TRBV5-1,NA,TGCGCCAGCAGCGGGGGCCTAGCCCCTCCAGAGACCCAGTACTTC,CASSGGLAPPETQYF
13,many,TRBJ2-3,TRBV7-6,TRBD2,TGTGCCAGCGGCGGGAGCCGCACAGATACGCAGTATTTT,CASGGSRTDTQYF
13,NA,TRBJ2-2,TRBV5-1,NA,TGCGCCAGCACCGGAGGGATCCACGGGGAGCTGTTTTTT,CASTGGIHGELFF
15,NA,TRBJ2-1,TRBV7-2,NA,TGTGCCAGCAGCCTACCGACCGGAGCTAGTTATGAGCAGTTCTTC,CASSLPTGASYEQFF
13,many,TRBJ2-5,TRBV20-1,NA,TGCAGTGCTAGAGGTGATAGGAACCCGACCCAGTACTTC,CSARGDRNPTQYF
14,many,TRBJ1-4,TRBV4-1,NA,TGCGCCAGCAGCCAAAGCGGTTGGAATGAAAAACTGTTTTTT,CASSQSGWNEKLFF
12,many,TRBJ2-1,TRBV18,NA,TGTGCCAGCTCACCACCTAGCAATGAGCAGTTCTTC,CASSPPSNEQFF
15,NA,TRBJ1-2,TRBV12-5,NA,TGTGCTAGTGGTTTGAGCAGGGCGACCCTCTATGGCTACACCTTC,CASGLSRATLYGYTF
14,NA,TRBJ2-2,TRBV11-2,NA,TGTGCCAGCAGCTTGACAGCGAGCATCGGGGAGCTGTTTTTT,CASSLTASIGELFF
15,few,TRBJ2-7,TRBV10-1,TRBD2,TGCGCCAGCAGTGAGGGGACTATGTCTGCGGGGGAGCAGTACTTC,CASSEGTMSAGEQYF
15,few,TRBJ2-3,TRBV7-6,NA,TGTGCCAGCAGCTTATCCGATGCCAACACAGATACGCAGTATTTT,CASSLSDANTDTQYF
13,few,TRBJ2-5,TRBV7-2,TRBD2,TGTGCCAGCAGCGGGGGGGGTACGAAGACCCAGTACTTC,CASSGGGTKTQYF
13,many,TRBJ2-7,TRBV18,NA,TGTGCCAGCTCACCCTCGGGGTGGGATGAGCAGTACTTC,CASSPSGWDEQYF
18,few,TRBJ2-5,TRBV11-2,TRBD2,TGTGCCAGCAGCTTGGAAAGGTCTAGCGGGAGGACCGTGGGGACCCAGTACTTC,CASSLERSSGRTVGTQYF
16,NA,TRBJ2-7,TRBV5-1,NA,TGCGCCAGCAGCTTGGAGGGTCTGGGCAACGCGCGCGAGCAGTACTTC,CASSLEGLGNAREQYF
15,many,TRBJ2-7,TRBV12-3/TRBV12-4,TRBD1,TGTGCCAGCAGAAGGAGACAGGGGGCTAGCTACGAGCAGTACTTC,CASRRRQGASYEQYF
15,many,TRBJ2-7,TRBV20-1,NA,TGCAGTGCTAGAGCACCCCCCCGGGACGGCTACGAGCAGTACTTC,CSARAPPRDGYEQYF